These 20 T cell receptor beta chains share one sample of origin, sequenced in a study of T cells in Graves' hyperthyroidism and ophthalmopathy. Amplified TCR beta CDR3 regions came from RNA transcripts. Initially, a first-round RT-PCR of the TCR CDR3 employed the HTBI primer set. Using its own MiXCR run on the multiplex PCR reads, TCRdb lists one record per CDR3 protein. The sample records about 400,000 distinct CDR3 sequences, about 15% being singletons. Sequencing was carried out using blood. These receptors were collected from a woman younger than 45 with Graves' hyperthyroidism.

This clonotype was seen only a few times. The J gene is TRBJ2-5, the V gene TRBV15; D unresolved. Germline CDR1 LNHNV, CDR2 YYDKDF (reference sequence). V dropped 1 base and J dropped 5 bases, with 11 bases sitting between them. This CDR3 comprises 14 residues. The CDR3 spells CATSRVHLQETQYF. The CDR3 DNA reads as TGTGCCACCAGCAGAGTACACCTCCAGGAGACCCAGTACTTC.

This clonotype was picked up many times. The rearrangement uses TRBV28 and TRBJ2-3; either TRBD1 or TRBD2 may supply D (5 bases each). Per the germline V gene, CDR1 is MDHEN and CDR2 is SYDVKM. V was shortened by 5 bases and J by 0 bases, with 15 bases between the two germline ends. There are 16 residues in the CDR3. The CDR3 DNA follows: TGTGCCAGCAGTCCCACGGGGCGGGTTAGCACAGATACGCAGTATTTT. Residues: CASSPTGRVSTDTQYF.

The gene calls are TRBV19 and TRBJ2-1, with 7 bases matching TRBD2. CDR1 and CDR2 from the germline V gene are LNHDA and SQIVND (reference sequence). The CDR3 is made up of 15 amino acids. J lost 6 bases, V lost 4 bases, and 9 bases had no gene match. In DNA, the CDR3 is TGTGCCAGTAGTAGTACAGCGGGAAGGGGCAATGAGCAGTTCTTC. Protein sequence: CASSSTAGRGNEQFF.

The CDR3 is CASSDPGTGGPAFF. The CDR3 bases are TGTGCCAGCAGCGACCCCGGGACAGGGGGACCAGCTTTCTTT. The chain joins TRBV7-9 to TRBJ1-1; 11 bases map to TRBD1. The ends lost 5 bases at V and 10 bases at J; junction bases unmatched: 9. The CDR3 runs to 14 residues. In germline, CDR1 is SEHNR, CDR2 FQNEAQ (reference sequence).

J is TRBJ2-2 and V is TRBV7-3, with D perhaps TRBD1 (5 bases). This CDR3 spans 14 amino acids. Germline-derived CDR1 and CDR2 are SGHTA and FQGTGA. V was trimmed by 1 base and J by 4 bases, leaving 7 bases between them. CDR3 in amino acids: CASSLKGATGELFF. As DNA, the CDR3 is TGTGCCAGCAGCTTAAAAGGGGCCACCGGGGAGCTGTTTTTT.

This clonotype has a count of ten or more. The V and J genes are TRBV5-1 and TRBJ2-3; 10 bases align to TRBD2. J lost 1 base, V lost 5 bases, and 10 bases had no gene match. Germline values: CDR1 SGHRS, CDR2 YFSETQ. This CDR3 spans 17 amino acids. CDR3 sequence reads: CASRRASGSGGTDTQYF. The CDR3 bases are TGCGCCAGCAGACGGGCTAGCGGGAGTGGGGGCACAGATACGCAGTATTTT.

This clonotype appeared a few times. CDR3 nucleotides: TGTGCCAGCAGCCAAGCGACTAGCGGAACAGATACGCAGTATTTT. Residues: CASSQATSGTDTQYF. V gene TRBV4-2 combines with J gene TRBJ2-3; 9 nucleotides agree with TRBD2. CDR1 is LGHNA, CDR2 YNFKEQ, per germline. V was pared by 1 base and J by 3 bases, with 2 bases of the junction left unmatched. The CDR3 is 15 residues long.

This clonotype appeared many times. The V and J genes are TRBV6-1 and TRBJ2-7; the match to TRBD1 covers 9 bases. This CDR3 has 14 amino acids. V gave up 6 bases and J gave up 7 bases; unmatched junction bases: 10. Germline CDR1 and CDR2: MNHNS and SASEGT. The CDR3 region has the DNA TGTGCCAGCAGGATGCGGGACAGGGTAGGGGAGCAGTACTTC. It codes for CASRMRDRVGEQYF.

The CDR3 DNA reads TGCGCCAGCAGCCATGGAGGGGCCGGGAGGAGTGACGAGCAGTACTTC. It encodes CASSHGGAGRSDEQYF. The chain is built from TRBV4-1 and TRBJ2-7, with TRBD2 identical over 7 bases. The CDR3 runs 16 residues. The junction had 13 bases not matched to a gene; V was cut back by 3 bases and J by 5 bases. Germline V gene data show CDR1 as MGHRA and CDR2 as YSYEKL.

To note about this clonotype: This may come from a read error, since a much larger clone is one base off. The chain recombines TRBV5-1 with TRBJ2-5, with D tentatively TRBD2 (5 bases). The CDR3 spans 13 residues. CDR1 SGHRS and CDR2 YFSETQ come from the germline V gene. Trimming pared 5 bases from V and 2 bases from J, leaving 10 bases between. The CDR3 loop is CASSSQRQETQYF. The CDR3 DNA follows: TGCGCCAGCAGTTCACAGCGGCAAGAGACCCAGTACTTC.

V is TRBV2 and J is TRBJ1-5, with 8 bases lining up with TRBD1. The V gene's germline CDR1 is SNHLY and CDR2 FYNNEI. This CDR3 is 15 amino acids long. The V segment lost 7 bases and the J segment 2 bases; nucleotides outside the gene matches: 7. The CDR3 DNA reads TGTGCCAGCACCCAGCAGGGGGCCGGCAATCAGCCCCAGCATTTT. Protein product: CASTQQGAGNQPQHF.

This clonotype was counted at least ten times. The chain is built from TRBV5-1 and TRBJ2-2; a weak D match, TRBD1 (6 bases). Germline lookup yields CDR1 SGHRS and CDR2 YFSETQ. The length of the CDR3 is 15 residues. Trimming stripped 4 bases from V and 5 bases from J, with 15 bases between. CDR3 DNA: TGCGCCAGCAGCGCGATCCAGGGGTCGACCGGGGAGCTGTTTTTT. Translating it yields CASSAIQGSTGELFF.

The chain combines TRBV5-8 with TRBJ2-1, with D unresolved. CDR1 and CDR2 from the germline V gene are SGHTS and YDEGEE. With 1 base removed from V and 10 bases from J, the gap between germline ends came to 12 bases. The CDR3 loop spans 13 amino acids. Here the CDR3 reads CASSLLHAAEQFF. CDR3 sequence (DNA): TGTGCCAGCAGCTTGTTGCACGCCGCGGAGCAGTTCTTC.

The chain combines TRBV30 with TRBJ2-1, with 10 bases lining up with TRBD2. The last part of the DNA fits TRBJ2-7 better; the J call may be wrong. The CDR3 is 16 amino acids. The germline CDR1 and CDR2 sequences are GTSNPN and SVGIG (reference sequence). The CDR3 region is CAWSDPSSGRYNEQYF. CDR3 DNA: TGTGCCTGGAGTGACCCATCTAGCGGGAGATACAATGAGCAGTACTTC.

This clonotype was seen ten or more times. The chain recombines TRBV28 with TRBJ2-7; D is undetermined. The CDR3 totals 13 residues. Germline CDR1 reads MDHEN; CDR2 reads SYDVKM. V was clipped by 7 bases and J by 6 bases, with 16 bases between them. CDR3 loop: CASIDTPRGEQYF. DNA for the CDR3: TGTGCCAGCATCGACACCCCTCGAGGCGAGCAGTACTTC.

Ten or more counts support this clonotype. This chain links TRBV28 with TRBJ2-2; 7 bases map to TRBD1. J lost 2 bases, V lost 8 bases, and 8 bases had no gene match. The CDR3 spans 15 residues. Germline CDR1 MDHEN, CDR2 SYDVKM. CDR3 sequence: CASRPTGLNTGELFF. Written as DNA, the CDR3 is TGTGCCAGCCGACCGACAGGGTTAAACACCGGGGAGCTGTTTTTT.

This clonotype was detected only a few times. The chain is built from TRBV12-3 or TRBV12-4 and TRBJ2-7, with D hard to call. Trimming shortened V by 5 bases and J by 0 bases, and 8 bases separated the two germline ends. The CDR3 contains 13 residues. The CDR3 protein is CASSVQSSYEQYF. CDR3 DNA sequence: TGTGCCAGCAGTGTCCAGAGCTCCTACGAGCAGTACTTC.

This clonotype was counted at least ten times. V and J are TRBV28 and TRBJ2-2, with 8 bases that match TRBD2. Trimming cost V 1 base and J 0 bases; bases outside gene matches: 10. This CDR3 has 19 residues. The germline CDR1 and CDR2 sequences are MDHEN and SYDVKM. The CDR3 loop is CASSLFFGGDFANTGELFF. The CDR3 DNA reads as TGTGCCAGCAGTTTATTTTTCGGGGGGGACTTTGCGAACACCGGGGAGCTGTTTTTT.

At least ten counts were recorded for this clonotype. As DNA, the CDR3 is TGTGCCAGCAGTGACGGGTCGGACAATCAGCCCCAGCATTTT. Translated: CASSDGSDNQPQHF. The rearrangement uses TRBV2 and TRBJ1-5; D not resolved. The CDR3 is 14 residues long. Germline V gene sequence: CDR1 SNHLY, CDR2 FYNNEI. V was clipped by 3 bases and J by 3 bases, with 9 bases between them.

This chain links TRBV10-3 with TRBJ2-1; tentative D call: TRBD1 (6 bases). Germline V gene data show CDR1 as ENHRY and CDR2 as SYGVKD. The CDR3 runs 14 residues. Trimming left V 0 bases short and J 12 bases short, with 15 bases between. This chain's CDR3 is CAISESITGSSQFF. In nucleotides, the CDR3 is TGTGCCATCAGTGAGTCGATTACAGGGAGCTCGCAGTTCTTC.